Listed here is a single T cell receptor beta chain. The sample comes from a study of blood T cell repertoires in COVID-19. Repertoires were generated with immunoSEQ multiplex PCR, while TCRdb's copy carries only in-frame clones and drops some. The sample comprises roughly 200,000 clones, 85% to 90% of which are singletons, and roughly 10% rests with the top ten. The V gene's germline CDR1 is LGHDT and CDR2 YNNKEL (reference sequence). This CDR3 has 15 amino acids. V was pared by 3 bases and J by 2 bases, with 13 bases between. V usage is TRBV3-1 (or the pseudogene TRBV3-2) and J usage is TRBJ2-5, with D perhaps matching TRBD1 (6 bases). This TCR was recovered from a woman aged 50 to 60 with COVID-19, enrolled during active disease. The sample comprised peripheral blood. CDR3 bases: TGTGCCAGCAGCCACAGGGGACCAAATCAAGAGACCCAGTACTTC. Protein product: CASSHRGPNQETQYF.